Each of the 2 T cell receptor beta chains below was sequenced from the same sample in a study of T-cell memory formation after mild COVID-19. TCRdb re-derived calls from the 5' RACE reads in MiXCR, one entry per CDR3 protein. The repertoire includes around 340,000 distinct CDR3 sequences, 15% to 20% of them detected once, and around 24% sits in the top ten. The sequencing sample was made of PBMCs or a T cell subset sorted from them (not recorded which). These receptors were obtained from a man in his late teens or twenties who had mild COVID-19 (a few samples of this study predate the infection). Cell type and time point are not known.

This clonotype was observed a few times. V is TRBV12-3 or TRBV12-4 and J is TRBJ2-5; 9 nucleotides match TRBD2. There are 15 residues in the CDR3. V was clipped by 6 bases and J by 5 bases; unmatched bases: 10. CDR3 nucleotide sequence: TGTGCCAGCAGCTGGGGGGCTAGCGGGGAGGAGACCCAGTACTTC. Amino acid sequence: CASSWGASGEETQYF.

J is TRBJ2-7 and V is TRBV10-3; D possibly corresponds to TRBD1 (5 bases). V was cut by 2 bases and J by 3 bases, with 14 bases left in between. Looked up from germline, CDR1 is ENHRY and CDR2 is SYGVKD. This CDR3 has 15 residues. CDR3 nucleotide sequence: TGTGCCATCAGTGAGCCGAAGGACACTATCTACGAGCAGTACTTC. It specifies CAISEPKDTIYEQYF.